The entry below gives a single T cell receptor beta chain sequence along with its context. Its target is unknown. Via MiXCR, TCRdb re-called the 5' RACE reads, giving one row per CDR3 protein. Here the sample spans 250,000 or so distinct CDR3 sequences, roughly a quarter being singletons. This sample was included in a study of CD8 T cells in ankylosing spondylitis. Overall study findings and caveats: CD8+ by phenotype, disease-linked clones were relatively rare in peripheral blood. Among TCR beta sequences, a motif of under 10 highly homologous variants appeared characteristic of ankylosing spondylitis blood.

V lost 1 base, J lost 8 bases, and 9 bases lay in between. This CDR3 is built from 13 residues. Germline CDR1 LNHNV, CDR2 YYDKDF (reference sequence). This chain links TRBV15 with TRBJ2-1, with D perhaps matching TRBD2 (6 bases). This clonotype originated in a male donor with ankylosing spondylitis or in good health (not recorded which). Sequenced material: blood, either unsorted or a sorted T cell fraction (not recorded which). CDR3 region: CATSRGREDEQFF. The CDR3 coding sequence is TGTGCCACCAGCAGAGGCAGGGAGGATGAGCAGTTCTTC.